These 2 T cell receptor beta chains came from one sample sequenced in a study of blood T cell repertoires in COVID-19. Sequencing used immunoSEQ multiplex PCR; TCRdb keeps in-frame clones, though not all of them. This sample carries 150,000 to 200,000 clones, 82% of them seen once, and the ten largest clones take about 5.5%. Sequences were obtained from peripheral blood. The receptors originated from a woman in her twenties or thirties with acute or convalescent COVID-19.

CDR3: CASSLKRGSPLHF. CDR3 DNA sequence: TGTGCCAGCAGCTTAAAGCGGGGTTCACCCCTCCACTTT. V is TRBV7-2 and J is TRBJ1-6; D gene uncertain. The V end lost 2 bases, the J end lost 9 bases, and 8 bases lay between the germline ends. Germline CDR1 reads SGHTA; CDR2 reads FQGNSA. There are 13 residues in the CDR3. The full variable domain, its missing parts supplied by reference TRBV7-2 and TRBJ1-6, is GAGVSQSPSNKVTEKGKDVELRCDPISGHTALYWYRQSLGQGLEFLIYFQGNSAPDKSGLPSDRFSAERTGGSVSTLTIQRTQQEDSAVYLCASSLKRGSPLHFGNGTRLTVT.

The gene calls are TRBV6-2 or TRBV6-3 and TRBJ2-7; D ambiguous. CDR3 length: 15 residues. Trimming cost V 5 bases and J 4 bases, with 18 bases left between them. From germline, CDR1 is MNHEY and CDR2 SVGEGT. Here the CDR3 reads CASSTKISLWYEQYF. The CDR3 DNA follows: TGTGCCAGCAGTACGAAAATTAGTCTATGGTACGAGCAGTACTTC.